Listed below are T cell receptor beta chains from one sample, sequenced in a study of siplizumab effects on memory and regulatory T cells. The table came from immunoSEQ multiplex PCR; TCRdb's copy has only in-frame clones and leaves some out. The sample includes about 100,000 clones, 75% to 95% seen only once; the top ten take roughly 0.15%. Sequencing was performed on CD4+ T cells sorted from blood. The receptors here all came from a human donor in good health. CDR3s include the opening cysteine and the closing phenylalanine or tryptophan. Fields, in order: CDR3 DNA, CDR3 protein, D gene, V gene, clone size, J gene. The D gene is left open where the match is weak. Part of the rows lack a size; the others show once, few, many or a class for expanded clones.

DNA: TGTGCCAGCAGTCAGACTAGCGGGGGACCCTACAATGAGCAGTTCTTC; CDR3: CASSQTSGGPYNEQFF; D: TRBD2; V: TRBV9; size: .; J: TRBJ2-1
DNA: TGTGCCAGCAGCGCCACAAGGGGGACTGAAGCTTTCTTT; CDR3: CASSATRGTEAFF; D: .; V: TRBV7-3; size: .; J: TRBJ1-1
DNA: TGTGCCAGCAGCGTACAGGGGTCTAATACCGGGGAGCTGTTTTTT; CDR3: CASSVQGSNTGELFF; D: .; V: TRBV9; size: .; J: TRBJ2-2
DNA: TGTGCCAGTACGACCGACAGGGTATCCGGGGAGCTGTTTTTT; CDR3: CASTTDRVSGELFF; D: TRBD1; V: TRBV19; size: .; J: TRBJ2-2
DNA: TGCGCCAGCAGCCATGGGACTAGCGGGGGCAGCACAGATACGCAGTATTTT; CDR3: CASSHGTSGGSTDTQYF; D: TRBD2; V: TRBV4-1; size: .; J: TRBJ2-3
DNA: TGTGCCAGCAGCTTAACTAGCGGGGGGGAAATACGCTCCTACAATGAGCAGTTCTTC; CDR3: CASSLTSGGEIRSYNEQFF; D: TRBD2; V: TRBV7-9; size: .; J: TRBJ2-1
DNA: TGCGCTCAGGGGGACAGGGACAATGAGCAGTTCTTC; CDR3: CAQGDRDNEQFF; D: TRBD1; V: TRBV23-1; size: .; J: TRBJ2-1
DNA: TGTGCCAGCAGCCAGGCGACTAGCACAGATACGCAGTATTTT; CDR3: CASSQATSTDTQYF; D: .; V: TRBV2; size: once; J: TRBJ2-3
DNA: TGCGCCAGCAGCTTGGTGGCAGGGACCACTGAAGCTTTCTTT; CDR3: CASSLVAGTTEAFF; D: .; V: TRBV5-1; size: .; J: TRBJ1-1
DNA: TGTGCCAGCAGTCCCTCGGGACAGGGCCACCTGGAGCAGTACTTC; CDR3: CASSPSGQGHLEQYF; D: TRBD1; V: TRBV28; size: .; J: TRBJ2-7
DNA: TGTGCCAGCAGTCCCACGGACAGGCGGAACACTGAAGCTTTCTTT; CDR3: CASSPTDRRNTEAFF; D: TRBD1; V: TRBV27; size: .; J: TRBJ1-1
DNA: TGTGCCAGCAGCTTGGCCAACGGGGCAGTCAATTCACCCCTCCACTTT; CDR3: CASSLANGAVNSPLHF; D: .; V: TRBV5-4; size: few; J: TRBJ1-6
DNA: TGCGCCAGCAGCCCCACGGGGGTTTACGAGCAGTACTTC; CDR3: CASSPTGVYEQYF; D: .; V: TRBV5-1; size: .; J: TRBJ2-7
DNA: TGTGCCATCAGTACCACAGGGTTGGACCCCACAGATACGCAGTATTTT; CDR3: CAISTTGLDPTDTQYF; D: .; V: TRBV10-3; size: .; J: TRBJ2-3
DNA: TGTGCCAGCAGTTACGGGTATGGCTACACCTTC; CDR3: CASSYGYGYTF; D: .; V: TRBV6-5; size: .; J: TRBJ1-2
DNA: TGTGCCAGCAGCCCGGGACGATACAATGAGCAGTTCTTC; CDR3: CASSPGRYNEQFF; D: .; V: TRBV7-3; size: .; J: TRBJ2-1
DNA: TGTGCCTGGAATTCGGGGGGCAGGCAGTACTTC; CDR3: CAWNSGGRQYF; D: .; V: TRBV30; size: few; J: TRBJ2-7
DNA: TGCAGCGTTGTGTCAAGGGGGACAGAAAACATTCAGTACTTC; CDR3: CSVVSRGTENIQYF; D: TRBD1; V: TRBV29-1; size: .; J: TRBJ2-4
DNA: TGTGCCAGCAGCTTTACCACCAATGAGCAGTTCTTC; CDR3: CASSFTTNEQFF; D: .; V: TRBV7-9; size: .; J: TRBJ2-1
DNA: TGTGCCAGCAGGGAACAGGGCCAGGGGACTGAAGCTTTCTTT; CDR3: CASREQGQGTEAFF; D: .; V: TRBV6-1; size: .; J: TRBJ1-1